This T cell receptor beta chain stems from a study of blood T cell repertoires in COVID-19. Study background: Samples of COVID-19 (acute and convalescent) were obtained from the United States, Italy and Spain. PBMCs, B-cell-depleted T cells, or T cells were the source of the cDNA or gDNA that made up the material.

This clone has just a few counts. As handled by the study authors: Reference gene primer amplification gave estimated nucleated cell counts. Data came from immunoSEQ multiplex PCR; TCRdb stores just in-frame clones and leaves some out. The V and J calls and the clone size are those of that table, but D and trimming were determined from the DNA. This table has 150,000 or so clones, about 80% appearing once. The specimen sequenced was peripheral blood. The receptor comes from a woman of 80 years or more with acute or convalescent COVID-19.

CDR3 in DNA: TGTGCCAGCGGACTAGCGGGAGGGCCCCGTGAGCAGTTCTTC. This translates into CASGLAGGPREQFF. V and J are TRBV7-2 and TRBJ2-1, with 15 bases lining up with TRBD2. This CDR3 is built from 14 residues. The germline gives CDR1 SGHTA, CDR2 FQGNSA. V gave up 8 bases and J gave up 9 bases; unmatched junction bases: 5.